One and the same sample provided the 5 T cell receptor beta chains below, sequenced in a study of CD8 T cells in ankylosing spondylitis. Each CDR3 protein is one row after TCRdb ran MiXCR on the 5' RACE reads. In the table there are around 35,000 distinct CDR3 sequences, roughly 12% of which are singletons. The sequenced sample was synovial fluid, either unsorted or a sorted T cell fraction (not recorded which). These receptors all come from a male donor with ankylosing spondylitis.

This clonotype was seen a few times. The chain carries TRBV20-1 and TRBJ1-5; D is ambiguous. Trimming took off 3 bases at V and 1 base at J, with 10 bases between the two ends. This CDR3 has 14 residues. Per germline, CDR1 DFQATT and CDR2 SNEGSKA (reference sequence). The DNA for the CDR3 is TGCAGTGCTAGGGTTCGAGAGAGCAATCAGCCCCAGCATTTT. This codes for CSARVRESNQPQHF.

This clonotype was found many times. The genes are TRBV27 and TRBJ2-2; a possible D gene is TRBD1 (5 bases). Germline CDR1 is MNHEY and CDR2 is SMNVEV (reference sequence). This CDR3 comprises 15 residues. The germline V and J ends were trimmed by 5 bases and 4 bases, with 14 bases remaining between them. The chain's CDR3 is CASSPRQLITGELFF. DNA for the CDR3: TGTGCCAGCAGTCCTCGACAGCTCATCACCGGGGAGCTGTTTTTT.

This clonotype appeared a few times. For the CDR3, the DNA is TGTGCCAGCAGTTTCGTCTCGGGGGGGAACGATGAGCAGTTCTTC. It specifies CASSFVSGGNDEQFF. This chain links TRBV12-3 or TRBV12-4 with TRBJ2-1, with 8 bases aligning to TRBD2. With 3 bases clipped from V and 8 bases from J, the junction kept 9 bases outside the gene matches. This CDR3 spans 15 amino acids.

This clonotype has just a few counts. The genes are TRBV7-2 and TRBJ2-3; 10 bases fit TRBD2. After removal of 5 bases from V and 4 bases from J, the junction contained 6 bases not matched to a gene. The CDR3 consists of 15 residues. Germline values: CDR1 SGHTA, CDR2 FQGNSA. The CDR3 loop is CASSATSGTADTQYF. For the CDR3, the DNA is TGTGCCAGCAGCGCCACTAGCGGGACGGCAGATACGCAGTATTTT.

The chain uses TRBV15 and TRBJ2-2; D perhaps matches TRBD1 (5 bases). Trimming removed 0 bases at V and 1 base at J, with 9 bases between. Germline-derived CDR1 and CDR2 are LNHNV and YYDKDF (reference sequence). The CDR3 runs 16 residues. The CDR3 region has the DNA TGTGCCACCAGCAGAGAGGGCAGGGTGAACACCGGGGAGCTGTTTTTT. This encodes CATSREGRVNTGELFF.